These 15 T cell receptor beta chains originate from one sample sequenced in a study of identical twins. TCRdb independently ran MiXCR on the 5' RACE reads; one entry per CDR3 protein. Seen here are 750,000 to 950,000 distinct CDR3 sequences, more than 9% observed once, and the top ten hold about 1.5%. A further study also used this sample, focusing on yellow fever vaccine responses in identical twins.

Sequenced input: PBMCs. The source is a woman aged 18 to 35 in good health.

In its sample, this clonotype was seen once. The rearrangement joins TRBV9 to TRBJ2-5; 13 bases line up with TRBD2. Per the germline V gene, CDR1 is SGDLS and CDR2 is YYNGEE. V dropped 4 bases and J dropped 1; count of bases not matched to a gene: 13. The CDR3 loop spans 19 amino acids. CDR3 amino acids: CASSLTGTSGTNLQETQYF. CDR3 nucleotides: TGTGCCAGCAGCCTTACTGGGACTAGCGGGACTAACCTCCAAGAGACCCAGTACTTC.

The rearrangement joins TRBV6-5 to TRBJ2-1, with 15 bases that match TRBD2. The junction had 6 bases not matched to a gene; V was cut back by 2 bases and J by 10 bases. The CDR3 has 16 amino acids. CDR1 is MNHEY, CDR2 SVGAGI, per germline. The DNA of the CDR3 is TGTGCCAGCAGTTACCGCCGGACTAGCGGGGGGGAGGAGCAGTTCTTC. Its protein is CASSYRRTSGGEEQFF.

The chain carries TRBV5-5 and TRBJ2-5; 11 bases map to TRBD1. CDR3 length: 16 amino acids. With 5 bases clipped from V and 4 bases from J, the junction kept 10 bases outside the gene matches. CDR1 SGHKS and CDR2 YYEKEE come from the germline V gene (reference sequence). The CDR3 nucleotides are TGTGCCAGCAGTCCGGAAAGCGGGACAGGGGGAGAGACCCAGTACTTC. Translating it yields CASSPESGTGGETQYF.

This clonotype was recorded a few times. The gene calls are TRBV29-1 and TRBJ2-2, with a possible D match to TRBD1 (5 bases). The ends were cut back, 6 bases at V and 0 bases at J, with 8 bases in the middle. This CDR3 has 13 amino acids. Germline CDR1 reads SQVTM; CDR2 reads ANQGSEA. The CDR3 loop reads CSVDTPNTGELFF. The DNA of the CDR3 is TGCAGCGTGGACACACCGAACACCGGGGAGCTGTTTTTT.

The chain combines TRBV11-2 with TRBJ2-1; 9 nucleotides agree with TRBD2. V was clipped by 5 bases and J by 7 bases; unmatched bases: 21. Germline loops: CDR1 SGHAT, CDR2 FQNNGV. The CDR3 covers 19 residues. The CDR3 spells CASSPGWGSREGRGNEQFF. CDR3 nucleotide sequence: TGTGCCAGCAGCCCAGGTTGGGGGTCGCGGGAGGGCCGGGGTAATGAGCAGTTCTTC.

The J gene is TRBJ2-5, the V gene TRBV21-1; no DNA check was done on the table's D call, TRBD1. TRBV21-1 is marked as a pseudogene. CDR3 size: 14 residues. The CDR3 nucleotides are TGTGCCAGCAGCAGTTGGGGGGTCGAAGAGACCCAGTACTTC. Translated, it gives CASSSWGVEETQYF.

This chain joins TRBV6-2 or TRBV6-3 and TRBJ2-7; 8 bases agree with TRBD2. J gave up 1 base and V 1 base, and 9 bases lay outside the gene matches. CDR3 size: 17 residues. The germline V gene encodes CDR1 MNHEY and CDR2 SVGEGT. The CDR3 DNA sequence: TGTGCCAGCAGTTACTACATCCGGGGGGGCCCTTCCTACGAGCAGTACGTC. Its protein product is CASSYYIRGGPSYEQYV.

This clonotype was counted many times. The chain links TRBV25-1 to TRBJ1-4; no definite D call. This CDR3 is built from 18 residues. CDR1 MGHDK and CDR2 SYGVNS come from the germline V gene. Trimming removed 3 bases at V and 5 bases at J, with 22 bases between. CDR3: CASSETGESPPLNEKLFF. CDR3 bases: TGTGCCAGCAGTGAGACCGGTGAATCTCCACCGCTAAATGAAAAACTGTTTTTT.

This clonotype was found a few times. The rearrangement joins TRBV10-3 to TRBJ2-7, with D uncertain. Trimming removed 2 bases from V and 3 bases from J, with 5 bases in between. Germline CDR1 and CDR2: ENHRY and SYGVKD. This CDR3 is 12 amino acids long. CDR3 DNA sequence: TGTGCCATCAGTGAGAGTGACTACGAGCAGTACGTC. This gives the protein CAISESDYEQYV.

V gene TRBV7-8 combines with J gene TRBJ1-3; D is unclear. This CDR3 is 15 amino acids long. CDR1 SGHVS and CDR2 FQNEAQ come from the germline V gene. Trimming took off 2 bases at V and 3 bases at J, with 11 bases between the two ends. CDR3 nucleotides: TGTGCCAGCAGCTTACCGGCCGCTGGTGGAAACACCATATATTTT. Its translation: CASSLPAAGGNTIYF.

The chain recombines TRBV5-4 with TRBJ1-1; D may be TRBD1 (6 bases). Trimming removed 0 bases from V and 7 bases from J, with 13 bases in between. This CDR3 region has 14 residues. CDR1 and CDR2 from the germline V gene are SGHNT and YYREEE (reference sequence). CDR3 loop: CASSLGDGTFEAFF. The CDR3 DNA reads TGTGCCAGCAGCTTGGGGGACGGGACATTTGAAGCTTTCTTT.

This chain links TRBV19 with TRBJ2-2; D perhaps matches TRBD2 (6 bases). The CDR3 is 16 residues long. Germline V CDR1 and CDR2: LNHDA, SQIVND (reference sequence). The V gene lost 1 base and the J gene lost 0 bases, with 9 bases spanning the gap. The CDR3, as DNA: TGTGCCAGTAGTATAGTCGGGAGCGCGAACACCGGGGAGCTGTTTTTT. Amino acids: CASSIVGSANTGELFF.

This clonotype was seen only a few times. The V and J genes are TRBV5-6 and TRBJ2-7; the D call may be TRBD1 or TRBD2 (6 bases each). The CDR3 spans 13 residues. V shed 3 bases and J shed 4 bases, with 11 bases lying between them. Germline CDR1 SGHDT, CDR2 YYEEEE. The chain's CDR3 is CASSSGGWYEQYF. The CDR3 DNA reads TGTGCCAGCAGCTCCGGGGGCTGGTACGAGCAGTACTTC.

The chain recombines TRBV6-1 with TRBJ2-1, with 7 nucleotides matching TRBD1. V lost 7 bases and J lost 4; bases outside the gene matches: 10. The germline CDR1 and CDR2 sequences are MNHNS and SASEGT. The CDR3 is made up of 15 amino acids. The CDR3 sequence: CASTQFGQVYNEQFF. For the CDR3, the DNA is TGTGCCAGCACCCAATTTGGACAGGTATACAATGAGCAGTTCTTC.

Ten or more counts support this clonotype. The chain is built from TRBV11-2 and TRBJ2-2; D is unresolved. The CDR3 runs to 15 residues. In germline, CDR1 is SGHAT, CDR2 FQNNGV. The V end lost 0 bases, the J end lost 4 bases, and 9 bases lay between the germline ends. The CDR3 reads CASSLEWLGTGELFF. The CDR3 nucleotides are TGTGCCAGCAGCTTAGAATGGCTGGGCACCGGGGAGCTGTTTTTT. Variable domain in full (rest from reference TRBV11-2 and TRBJ2-2): EAGVAQSPRYKIIEKRQSVAFWCNPISGHATLYWYQQILGQGPKLLIQFQNNGVVDDSQLPKDRFSAERLKGVDSTLKIQPAKLEDSAVYLCASSLEWLGTGELFFGEGSRLTVL.